The 18 T cell receptor beta chains below all came from one sample that was sequenced in a study of blood T cell repertoires in COVID-19 (dated by TCRdb to the early 2020s). Libraries were prepared through the immunoSEQ multiplex PCR assay. TCRdb provides this immuneACCESS table in a form limited to in-frame rearrangements. Some clones are lacking; in checked studies, under half of them reflect an unresolved V gene, and why the rest are absent is not known. The sample includes tens of thousands of clones, with approximately 70% observed a single time. The ten largest clones take up approximately 9% of the sample. Sequenced sample: peripheral blood. Every receptor here comes from a woman aged 70 to 79 with acute or convalescent COVID-19.

The table lists this clone with a few counts. The V gene is TRBV28, the J gene TRBJ1-2, with a weak D call TRBD1 (6 bases). CDR1 is MDHEN and CDR2 is SYDVKM in the germline V gene. With 4 bases removed from V and 6 bases from J, the gap between germline ends came to 15 bases. The CDR3 is 14 amino acids. CDR3 residues: CASSSGQGSHGYTF. CDR3 nucleotide sequence: TGTGCCAGCAGTTCCGGTCAGGGGTCTCATGGCTACACCTTC.

The chain couples TRBV2 to TRBJ2-5; the match to TRBD1 covers 12 bases. This CDR3 has 14 amino acids. Losses at the gene ends were 6 bases for V and 5 bases for J; bases not matched to a gene: 4. Germline values: CDR1 SNHLY, CDR2 FYNNEI. CDR3 sequence: CASSDGTGGETQYF. Here the CDR3 DNA reads TGTGCCAGCAGCGATGGGACAGGGGGCGAGACCCAGTACTTC.

The DNA of the CDR3 is TGCGCCAGCAGGGACAGCGCAACTAATGAAAAACTGTTTTTT. Protein product: CASRDSATNEKLFF. The chain links TRBV10-1 to TRBJ1-4, with a possible D match to TRBD1 (6 bases). The CDR3 is made up of 14 amino acids. V was trimmed by 6 bases and J by 0 bases, leaving 8 bases between them. Germline V gene sequence: CDR1 WNHNN, CDR2 SYGVQD (reference sequence).

The chain joins TRBV6-5 to TRBJ1-1; 7 bases map to TRBD1. This CDR3 contains 13 residues. Germline CDR1 MNHEY, CDR2 SVGAGI. Trimming at V came to 6 bases and at J to 3 bases, leaving 4 bases not matched to a gene. The CDR3 here is CASRTTGDTEAFF. The DNA of the CDR3 is TGTGCCAGCAGGACTACAGGGGACACTGAAGCTTTCTTT.

Points on this clone: Different DNA sequences within this sample yield the same CDR3. The rearrangement joins TRBV19 to TRBJ1-5; D not certain. V was cut by 6 bases and J by 0 bases, with 12 bases left in between. The CDR3 extends over 15 amino acids. Germline V gives CDR1 LNHDA, CDR2 SQIVND (reference sequence). CDR3 nucleotide sequence: TGTGCCAGTAGACTCACCGACTATAGCAATCAGCCCCAGCATTTT. Protein product: CASRLTDYSNQPQHF.

The rearrangement links TRBV10-2 to TRBJ2-3; 10 bases match TRBD2. From germline, CDR1 is WSHSY and CDR2 SAAADI. V trimming: 7 bases; J trimming: 7 bases; junction bases outside the gene matches: 8. The CDR3 sequence is 14 residues long. The CDR3 DNA is TGCGCCAGCAAGCCGGGACTAGCGTCAAATACGCAGTATTTT. Its protein product is CASKPGLASNTQYF.

This clone was observed at least ten times. The V call is TRBV11-2, the J call TRBJ2-1; TRBD2 matches at 16 bases. The CDR3 extends over 15 amino acids. CDR1 SGHAT and CDR2 FQNNGV come from the germline V gene. V shed 4 bases and J 12 bases; nucleotides not matched to a gene: 6. The CDR3 here is CASSWGLAGGLAQFF. DNA for the CDR3: TGTGCCAGCAGCTGGGGACTAGCGGGAGGGCTGGCGCAGTTCTTC.

This chain links TRBV7-3 with TRBJ2-1, with D possibly being TRBD2 (5 bases). Deletions cut 4 bases from V and 6 bases from J, with 10 bases between. Germline assignment: CDR1 SGHTA and CDR2 FQGTGA. CDR3 length equals 13 residues. The CDR3, as DNA: TGTGCCAGCAGCTGGGAGCGGAGCAATGAGCAGTTCTTC. This sequence encodes CASSWERSNEQFF.

Only a few counts were recorded for this clone. V and J are TRBV19 and TRBJ1-2, with D possibly TRBD1 on 5 matching bases. The CDR3 length is 15 residues. The V end was cut by 7 bases, the J end by 3 bases, with 18 bases between. Looked up from germline, CDR1 is LNHDA and CDR2 is SQIVND (reference sequence). The CDR3 is CASTPAWGEYYGYTF. In DNA, the CDR3 is TGTGCCAGTACCCCGGCGTGGGGGGAGTACTATGGCTACACCTTC.

This clone was detected only a few times. The chain uses TRBV7-9 and TRBJ2-5, with D perhaps matching TRBD2 (6 bases). Germline CDR1 and CDR2: SEHNR and FQNEAQ (reference sequence). The V end was cut by 1 base, the J end by 4 bases, with 10 bases between. This CDR3 has 14 amino acids. The CDR3 region is CASSLGGGGETQYF. As DNA, the CDR3 is TGTGCCAGCAGCTTAGGGGGAGGAGGAGAGACCCAGTACTTC.

The chain employs TRBV4-2 and TRBJ2-1, with 8 bases matching TRBD2. This CDR3 contains 17 residues. V lost 0 bases, J lost 6 bases, and 10 bases stayed unmatched. The germline CDR1 and CDR2 sequences are LGHNA and YNFKEQ. CDR3: CASSQDYYGGGPNEQFF. The DNA of the CDR3 is TGTGCCAGCAGCCAAGATTACTACGGGGGGGGCCCCAATGAGCAGTTCTTC.

This clone came up a few times. This chain connects TRBV19 to TRBJ2-2, with 8 bases that match TRBD2. This CDR3 spans 14 amino acids. The V and J ends lost 10 bases and 6 bases, in that order; junction bases with no gene match: 10. Germline CDR1 and CDR2: LNHDA and SQIVND (reference sequence). The DNA for the CDR3 is TGTGCCACTACCAGACGGGAGGGCCCCGGGGAGCTGTTTTTT. This gives the protein CATTRREGPGELFF.

The J gene is TRBJ1-1, the V gene TRBV25-1; 7 nucleotides align to TRBD1. The V gene end was trimmed by 2 bases and the J gene end by 4 bases; junction bases not matched to a gene: 4. The germline gives CDR1 MGHDK, CDR2 SYGVNS. This CDR3 spans 14 amino acids. The CDR3 nucleotides read TGTGCCAGCAGTGAAACAGGGGATGGCACTGAAGCTTTCTTT. It encodes CASSETGDGTEAFF.

The chain employs TRBV7-2 and TRBJ2-5; tentative D call: TRBD2 (5 bases). V was shortened by 0 bases and J by 5 bases, with 10 bases between the two germline ends. From germline, CDR1 is SGHTA and CDR2 FQGNSA. The CDR3 is made up of 14 amino acids. The CDR3 sequence is CASSLAARAETQYF. Here the CDR3 DNA reads TGTGCCAGCAGCTTAGCGGCGCGGGCGGAGACCCAGTACTTC.

The CDR3 sequence: CASSTHSTASGANVLTF. The DNA for the CDR3 is TGTGCCAGTAGTACACATTCGACAGCCTCTGGGGCCAACGTCCTGACTTTC. The rearrangement links TRBV19 to TRBJ2-6; tentatively, D is TRBD1 (5 bases). Germline assignment: CDR1 LNHDA and CDR2 SQIVND (reference sequence). Trimming cost V 4 bases and J 0 bases, with 13 bases left between them. The CDR3 has 17 residues. Variable domain in full (rest from reference TRBV19 and TRBJ2-6): DGGITQSPKYLFRKEGQNVTLSCEQNLNHDAMYWYRQDPGQGLRLIYYSQIVNDFQKGDIAEGYSVSREKKESFPLTVTSAQKNPTAFYLCASSTHSTASGANVLTFGAGSRLTVL.

V usage is TRBV2 and J usage is TRBJ1-4; D gene uncertain. The CDR3 is 11 amino acids. CDR1 and CDR2 from the germline V gene are SNHLY and FYNNEI. Trimming took 3 bases from V and 12 from J, leaving 8 bases between them. The CDR3 DNA follows: TGTGCCAGCAGTGATCTCCGGGAACTGTTTTTT. It encodes CASSDLRELFF.

This clone was detected only once. This rearrangement joins TRBV10-3 to TRBJ2-3; 14 bases agree with TRBD2. Germline-derived CDR1 and CDR2 are ENHRY and SYGVKD. The J segment lost 2 bases and the V segment lost 6 bases, leaving 7 bases of the junction unmatched. The CDR3 is made up of 17 amino acids. CDR3: CAISGTSGGTYTDTQYF. DNA of the CDR3: TGTGCCATCAGCGGGACTAGCGGGGGAACTTACACAGATACGCAGTATTTT.

This chain joins TRBV15 and TRBJ2-1, with 12 bases fitting TRBD2. Per germline, CDR1 LNHNV and CDR2 YYDKDF (reference sequence). The junction had 1 base not matched to a gene; V was cut back by 0 bases and J by 4 bases. The CDR3 length is 16 residues. This CDR3 is CATSRDTSGGYNEQFF. In DNA form, the CDR3 reads TGTGCCACCAGCAGAGATACTAGCGGGGGGTACAATGAGCAGTTCTTC.